Sequencing of this TCR beta chain was carried out in a study of cytomegalovirus exposure and HLA in healthy donors. The wider study: The use of the same platform for the 120 or so validation repertoires and the roughly 700 first-cohort repertoires was reported by a later analysis.

The germline gives CDR1 MNHEY, CDR2 SMNVEV (reference sequence). Trimming stripped 6 bases from V and 2 bases from J, with 21 bases between. CDR3 length: 17 residues. Findings and caveats of the study: The classifier reportedly diagnosed cytomegalovirus status with high sensitivity and specificity. The study labeled more than 150 TCR beta chains cytomegalovirus-associated.

Assay: immunoSEQ multiplex PCR; the TCRdb copy retains only in-frame clones and omits some. This table holds 150,000 or so clones, 80% to 90% found once. Worth noting for this clone: Its antigen is currently unknown.

The V gene is TRBV27, the J gene TRBJ2-3; a possible D gene is TRBD2 (6 bases). The sequenced sample was PBMCs. The TCR was taken from a man aged 18 to 35 in good health and CMV-seropositive. The CDR3 sequence is CASSFRQGSGVTDTQYF. In nucleotides, the CDR3 is TGTGCCAGCAGCTTCCGCCAGGGTAGCGGAGTCACAGATACGCAGTATTTT.